Here is one TCR beta chain with its context. Its matching antigen is unknown. The V gene's germline CDR1 is MNHEY and CDR2 SVGAGI. Trimming removed 2 bases at V and 1 base at J, with 3 bases between. This CDR3 region has 14 residues. These data are taken from a study of vaccination effects on CD4 cells after COVID-19. Following 10 days of culture, CD4+ T cells were isolated. Half-medium exchanges with IL-2 medium took place on days 3 and 7. Here immunoSEQ multiplex PCR was the method, and the copy in TCRdb shows in-frame clones only, minus some. The sample includes about 48,000 clones, roughly three fifths of them seen just once. Study-wide results and limits: Late post-vaccination, clones induced by infection and those induced by vaccine underwent marked clonal contraction.

Sample: CD4+ T cells from PBMCs cultured without peptide, taken before COVID-19 vaccination. The TCR comes from a human donor who received a COVID-19 vaccine. V usage is TRBV6-5 and J usage is TRBJ2-6; D gene ambiguous. As DNA, the CDR3 is TGTGCCAGCAGTTACACATCTGGGGCCAACGTCCTGACTTTC. It is translated as CASSYTSGANVLTF.